The T cell receptor beta chain under discussion was sequenced for a study of shared clonotypes between healthy human individuals. Study summary: Three men and a couple of women, aged 18 to 49, were donors.

Germline V gene lookup returns CDR1 SGDLS and CDR2 YYNGEE. The CDR3 contains 16 residues. With 6 bases clipped from V and 3 bases from J, the junction kept 11 bases outside the gene matches. As to this clone: Antigen unknown.

The material for each subset, its genomic DNA, was split evenly across several immunoSEQ plates. Using immunoSEQ multiplex PCR, the repertoire was profiled, and TCRdb retains in-frame clones only, with some absent. Of approximately 2,000,000 clones listed, approximately 90% are singletons. Findings of the study overall: A limitation of the genetic and exposure-history diversity represented arose from few donors.

Sequencing was carried out using naive CD4+ T cells from PBMCs. Subset meaning: CD45RA+ positively selected. The clonotype originates from a man between 18 and 35 years old in good health. Some clones in this sample may be carry-over from other donors' samples. The genes are TRBV9 and TRBJ2-1, with 8 positions matching TRBD1. The CDR3 coding sequence is TGTGCCAGCACCCCTTTTCCGGGACAGGTCTACAATGAGCAGTTCTTC. This translates into CASTPFPGQVYNEQFF.